This is a list of T cell receptor beta chains from one sample in a study of blood T cell repertoires in COVID-19. Produced via immunoSEQ multiplex PCR; TCRdb's table is partial and in-frame only. This table has a few hundred thousand clones, roughly 84% appearing once. Sequencing was carried out using PBMCs or T cells enriched from blood (not recorded which). Receptor source: a man aged 45-65 years who had recovered from COVID-19. The CDR3 runs from the conserved cysteine through the conserved F or W. A D gene is named only where the DNA matches it firmly. Size is stated for part of the rows, as once, few or many counts, or as a class when the clone is expanded.

D,size,J,V,DNA,CDR3
TRBD2,-,TRBJ2-5,TRBV11-2,TGTGCCAGCAGCTTATGGACTAGCCAAGAGACCCAGTACTTC,CASSLWTSQETQYF
TRBD1,-,TRBJ1-6,TRBV7-6,TGTGCCAGCAGCTTAGCGTTTGGACAGGGCGATAATTCACCCCTCCACTTT,CASSLAFGQGDNSPLHF
-,-,TRBJ1-4,TRBV7-9,TGTGCCAGCAGCTCCGCCTTTGACACAACTAATGAAAAACTGTTTTTT,CASSSAFDTTNEKLFF
TRBD2,-,TRBJ2-1,TRBV5-3,TGTGCCAGAAGCCCTTTTAGCGGGCCCCTCTCCTACAATGAGCAGTTCTTC,CARSPFSGPLSYNEQFF
-,-,TRBJ1-5,TRBV19,TGTGCCAGTAGTATGGAGCGAGGTGGAGGCTATAGCAATCAGCCCCAGCATTTT,CASSMERGGGYSNQPQHF
TRBD1,-,TRBJ1-5,TRBV28,TGTGCCAGCAGTTTTAGGGGGCTCGGCAATCAGCCCCAGCATTTT,CASSFRGLGNQPQHF
TRBD2,-,TRBJ2-7,TRBV10-3,TGTGCCATCAGTGATTCGGAGCGGGGGCACCCCTACGAGCAGTACTTC,CAISDSERGHPYEQYF
-,-,TRBJ2-3,TRBV7-3,TGTGCCAGCAGCTTGGATGGCGGTCACACAGATACGCAGTATTTT,CASSLDGGHTDTQYF
-,-,TRBJ2-3,TRBV9,TGTGCCAGCAGCGTAGATACTTTCACAGATACGCAGTATTTT,CASSVDTFTDTQYF
TRBD2,-,TRBJ2-3,TRBV6-5,TGTGCCAGCAGTTACTCGAGCGGGAGAGGATATACGCAGTATTTT,CASSYSSGRGYTQYF
TRBD1,-,TRBJ2-2,TRBV29-1,TGCAGCGCCGGGACAGGCCTTGGCGGGGAGCTGTTTTTT,CSAGTGLGGELFF
-,-,TRBJ1-1,TRBV18,TGTGCCAGCTCACAGAGAAGGATGACGCCAGGCCTGAACACTGAAGCTTTCTTT,CASSQRRMTPGLNTEAFF
TRBD1,once,TRBJ1-5,TRBV18,TGTGCCAGCTCACCAGCCACAGGGGGATCGCCGCATTTT,CASSPATGGSPHF
TRBD1,-,TRBJ1-1,TRBV5-8,TGTGCCAGCAGCTTGATTACAGGGGCTCAGAACACTGAAGCTTTCTTT,CASSLITGAQNTEAFF
-,-,TRBJ1-2,TRBV5-5,TGTGCCAGCAGCTTGGGCCAGAACTATGGCTACACCTTC,CASSLGQNYGYTF
-,-,TRBJ2-3,TRBV24-1,TGTGCCACCAGTGATCTGGGTACTAAAACAGATACGCAGTATTTT,CATSDLGTKTDTQYF
TRBD2,-,TRBJ2-5,TRBV6-1,TGTGCCAGCAGTGAACTAGCGGGATCGCGGGGCCAAGAGACCCAGTACTTC,CASSELAGSRGQETQYF
-,-,TRBJ2-7,TRBV5-1,TGCGCCAGCAGTCATACTCCAGGGGATGGGCAGTACTTC,CASSHTPGDGQYF
-,-,TRBJ2-3,TRBV18,TGTGCCAGCTCACGCGGGACTGTCCTTTACACAGATACGCAGTATTTT,CASSRGTVLYTDTQYF
TRBD1,-,TRBJ1-6,TRBV30,TGTGCCTGGGACCCACAGGGGGCATTCAGAAATTCACCCCTCCACTTT,CAWDPQGAFRNSPLHF
TRBD2,-,TRBJ2-5,TRBV7-6,TGTGCCAGCAGCTTAAGCCCGGGGCGGGGGTCGCGAGAGACCCAGTACTTC,CASSLSPGRGSRETQYF
TRBD1,-,TRBJ2-1,TRBV30,TGTGCCTGGACAGGGGGCAAGAATGAGCAGTTCTTC,CAWTGGKNEQFF
TRBD1,once,TRBJ1-1,TRBV6-2/TRBV6-3,TGTGCCAGCAGTAGGACAGGAGGGACTGAAGCTTTCTTT,CASSRTGGTEAFF
-,-,TRBJ1-2,TRBV19,TGTGCCAGTAGTGTGAGACAGGAGAACTATGGCTACACCTTC,CASSVRQENYGYTF
-,few,TRBJ1-3,TRBV3-1/TRBV3-2,TGTGCCAGCAGTCCAGGGCTACGAAACACCATATATTTT,CASSPGLRNTIYF
-,-,TRBJ1-4,TRBV28,TGTGCCAGCAGTCCCGATCGGTGGCGGGGGCGCGACCCAGCAACTAATGAAAAACTGTTTTTT,CASSPDRWRGRDPATNEKLFF
-,-,TRBJ2-5,TRBV6-2/TRBV6-3,TGTGCCAGCAGTTACTCGAGATCGACGGGGGTAACCCAGTACTTC,CASSYSRSTGVTQYF
-,-,TRBJ2-7,TRBV6-5,TGTGCCAGCAGTTCACGTCCAGGGATAGGTGTTGTCGAGCAGTACTTC,CASSSRPGIGVVEQYF
TRBD2,once,TRBJ2-1,TRBV5-4,TGTGCCAGCAGCCCCGGGGCACCTAGCGGCCCCTACAATGAGCAGTTCTTC,CASSPGAPSGPYNEQFF